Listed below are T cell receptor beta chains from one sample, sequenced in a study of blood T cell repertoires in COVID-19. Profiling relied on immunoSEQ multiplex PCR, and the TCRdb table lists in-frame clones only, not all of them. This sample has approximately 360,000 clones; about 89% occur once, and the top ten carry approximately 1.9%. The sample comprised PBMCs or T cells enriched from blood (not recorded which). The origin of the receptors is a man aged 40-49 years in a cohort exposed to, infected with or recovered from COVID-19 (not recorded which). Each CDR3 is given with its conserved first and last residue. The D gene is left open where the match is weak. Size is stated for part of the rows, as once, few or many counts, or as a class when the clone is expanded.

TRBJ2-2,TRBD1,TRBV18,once,TGTGCCAGCTCACCACTGAGGACAGGGGTATCCGGGGAGCTGTTTTTT,CASSPLRTGVSGELFF
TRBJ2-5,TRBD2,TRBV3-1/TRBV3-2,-,TGTGCCAGCAGCTCCTGGACTAGCGCCCCCAGGGCCCAGTACTTC,CASSSWTSAPRAQYF
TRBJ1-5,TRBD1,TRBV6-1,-,TGTGCCAGCAGTGAAAACAGGGGTAAAAATCAGCCCCAGCATTTT,CASSENRGKNQPQHF
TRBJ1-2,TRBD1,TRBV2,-,TGTGCCAGCAGTGAGGGACAGGTGGCTGGCTACACCTTC,CASSEGQVAGYTF
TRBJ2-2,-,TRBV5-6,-,TGTGCCAGCAGCTTAACTTGGAGAACCGGGGAGCTGTTTTTT,CASSLTWRTGELFF
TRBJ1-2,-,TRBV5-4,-,TGTGCCAGCAGACTACAGGATTATGGCTACACCTTC,CASRLQDYGYTF
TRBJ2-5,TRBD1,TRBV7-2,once,TGTGCCAGCAGCTTTCAGGGGGAAGAGACCCAGTACTTC,CASSFQGEETQYF
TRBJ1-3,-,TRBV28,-,TGTGCCAGCAGTACAGGGTTGTATGGAAACACCATATATTTT,CASSTGLYGNTIYF
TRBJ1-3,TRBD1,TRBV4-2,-,TGTGCCAGCAGCCACCCAGACAGGGCTGGAAACACCATATATTTT,CASSHPDRAGNTIYF
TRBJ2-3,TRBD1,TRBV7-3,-,TGTGCCAGCAGCTTGCACAGGGGGCGAATAGATACGCAGTATTTT,CASSLHRGRIDTQYF
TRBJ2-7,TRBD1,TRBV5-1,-,TGCGCCAGCAGCATGGGACAGTACGAGCAGTACTTC,CASSMGQYEQYF
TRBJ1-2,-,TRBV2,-,TGTGCCAGCAGTGGGGGAGGTAACTATGGCTACACCTTC,CASSGGGNYGYTF
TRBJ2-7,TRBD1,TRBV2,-,TGTGCCAGCAGTGAACTAGGGACAGGGGGAGACTACGAGCAGTACTTC,CASSELGTGGDYEQYF
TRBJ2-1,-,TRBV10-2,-,TGCGCCAGCAGTGGTCCAGGTCCTCCTTCCTACAATGAGCAGTTCTTC,CASSGPGPPSYNEQFF
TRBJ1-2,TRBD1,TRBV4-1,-,TGCGCCAGCAGCCCCACGACAGGGTTGCATGGCTACACCTTC,CASSPTTGLHGYTF
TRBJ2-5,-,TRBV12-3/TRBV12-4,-,TGTGCCAGCAGTTTTGGGGGGAGTGCCCAGTACTTC,CASSFGGSAQYF
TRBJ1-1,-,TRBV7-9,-,TGTGCCAGCAGCTTAGAGAGGGTCGGCACTGAAGCTTTCTTT,CASSLERVGTEAFF
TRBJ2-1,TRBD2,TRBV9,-,TGTGCCAGCAGCGCCGGGACTAGCGGGAGCCTAGAGCAGTTCTTC,CASSAGTSGSLEQFF
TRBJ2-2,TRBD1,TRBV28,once,TGTGCCAGCATAGGGACAGGGGGCTTCGGGGAGCTGTTTTTT,CASIGTGGFGELFF
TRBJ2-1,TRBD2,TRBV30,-,TGTGCCTTGGCGCTAGCGGGAGGGCGCAGAATCTTC,CALALAGGRRIF
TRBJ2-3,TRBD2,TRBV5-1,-,TGCGCCAGCAGCTTGGCCGGGGCGGGAGTAACAGATACGCAGTATTTT,CASSLAGAGVTDTQYF
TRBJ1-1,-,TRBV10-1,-,TGCGCCAGCAGTGAGAGGCCCGAGACGGGGAACACTGAAGCTTTCTTT,CASSERPETGNTEAFF
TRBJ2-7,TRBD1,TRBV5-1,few,TGCGCCAGCAGCAGCAACAGGGGCGAGCAGTACTTC,CASSSNRGEQYF
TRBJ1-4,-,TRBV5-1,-,TGCGCCAGCAGCGTCGGGTCTAATGAAAAACTGTTTTTT,CASSVGSNEKLFF
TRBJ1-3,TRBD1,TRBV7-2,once,TGTGCCAGCAGCCAACAGGGGATGGGGGGAAACACCATATATTTT,CASSQQGMGGNTIYF
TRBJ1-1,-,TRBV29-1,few,TGCAGCGTTGGCCATCTGAGGACTGAAGCTTTCTTT,CSVGHLRTEAFF
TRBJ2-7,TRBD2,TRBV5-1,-,TGCGCCAGCAGCCCTCTAGGGGGTAGCGGGAGTTGGGGCGCCTACGAGCAGTACTTC,CASSPLGGSGSWGAYEQYF
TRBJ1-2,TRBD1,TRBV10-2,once,TGCGCCAGCAGTCAGGGGGACTATGGCTACACCTTC,CASSQGDYGYTF
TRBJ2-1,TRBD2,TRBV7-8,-,TGTGCCAGCGCCCGAGGCCAAGCTAGCGGGGGGAATGAGCAGTTCTTC,CASARGQASGGNEQFF
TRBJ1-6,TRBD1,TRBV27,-,TGTGCCAGCAGAGGGGACAGCAATAATTCACCCCTCCACTTT,CASRGDSNNSPLHF
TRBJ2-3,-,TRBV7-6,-,TGTGCCAGCAGCTTAAGTCTAACAGATACGCAGTATTTT,CASSLSLTDTQYF
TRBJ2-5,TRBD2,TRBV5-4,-,TGTGCCAGCAGCCGTGGACTAGCGGTACAAGAGACCCAGTACTTC,CASSRGLAVQETQYF
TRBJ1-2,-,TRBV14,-,TGTGCCAGCAGCCAAGTCAGAGGTGGCGGCTACACCTTC,CASSQVRGGGYTF
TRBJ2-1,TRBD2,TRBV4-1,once,TGCGCCAGCAGCCCTGTTCGGACTAGAGATGAGCAGTTCTTC,CASSPVRTRDEQFF
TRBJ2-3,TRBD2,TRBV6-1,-,TGTGCCAGCAGTGCCTTAGCGGGAGTTTCCCCAGATACGCAGTATTTT,CASSALAGVSPDTQYF
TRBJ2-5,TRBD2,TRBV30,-,TGTGCCTGGAGTGTATACGGGAATGTGGGACTAGCTTCCGAGACCCAGTACTTC,CAWSVYGNVGLASETQYF
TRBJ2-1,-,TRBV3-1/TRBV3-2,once,TGTGCCAGCAACCTGGGGGGCGGGAGAAAGTCAAATGAGCAGTTCTTC,CASNLGGGRKSNEQFF
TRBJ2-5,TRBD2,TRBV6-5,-,TGTGCCAGCAGTTATGTTGCGGGAGAGGAGGAGACCCAGTACTTC,CASSYVAGEEETQYF
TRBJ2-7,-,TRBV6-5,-,TGTGCCAGCAGTTACGCGGGGGCTAGCGCTGCCTACGAGCAGTACTTC,CASSYAGASAAYEQYF